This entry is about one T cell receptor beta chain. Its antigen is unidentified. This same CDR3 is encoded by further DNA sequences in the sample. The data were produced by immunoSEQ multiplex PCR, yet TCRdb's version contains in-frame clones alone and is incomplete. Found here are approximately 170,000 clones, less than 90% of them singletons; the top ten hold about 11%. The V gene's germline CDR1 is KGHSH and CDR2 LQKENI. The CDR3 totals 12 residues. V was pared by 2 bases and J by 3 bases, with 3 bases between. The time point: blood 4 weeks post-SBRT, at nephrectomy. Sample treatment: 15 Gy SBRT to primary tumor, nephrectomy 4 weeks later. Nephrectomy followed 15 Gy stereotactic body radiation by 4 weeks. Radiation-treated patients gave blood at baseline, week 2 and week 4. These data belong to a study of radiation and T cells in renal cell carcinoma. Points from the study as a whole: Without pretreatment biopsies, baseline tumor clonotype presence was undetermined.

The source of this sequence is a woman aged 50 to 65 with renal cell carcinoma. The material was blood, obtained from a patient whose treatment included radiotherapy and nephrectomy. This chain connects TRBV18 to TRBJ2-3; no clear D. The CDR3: CASSPRTDTQYF. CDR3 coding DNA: TGTGCCAGCTCACCAAGGACAGATACGCAGTATTTT.